This T cell receptor (beta chain) originates from a study of T cells in Graves' hyperthyroidism and ophthalmopathy. Stable disease denoted Graves' hyperthyroidism without ophthalmopathy progression within 18 months. Patients showing uncontrolled infection, other autoimmune disease, pregnancy or lactation were ineligible. Study-level results: Ophthalmopathy was predicted by the model a median of 6.5 months ahead of onset.

This clonotype turned up a few times. What it binds is unknown. It was RNA transcripts that yielded the amplified TCR beta CDR3 regions. Researchers ran a first-round RT-PCR on the TCR CDR3 using the HTBI primer set. TCRdb re-analysed the multiplex PCR reads in MiXCR, keeping a single row per CDR3 protein. The profile shows about 180,000 distinct CDR3 sequences, about a sixth of them singletons. Sequencing was carried out using blood. This clonotype was sampled from a woman aged 45-65 years with Graves' hyperthyroidism.

CDR3 in DNA: TGTGCCAGCAGACTGGGTGAGCAGTTCTTC. This sequence encodes CASRLGEQFF. This chain connects TRBV6-1 to TRBJ2-1, with D uncertain. Deletions cut 6 bases from V and 9 bases from J, with 6 bases between. The CDR3 covers 10 residues. The V gene's germline CDR1 is MNHNS and CDR2 SASEGT.